This T cell receptor (beta chain) was recorded in a study of blood T cell repertoires in COVID-19 (dated by TCRdb to between 2020 and 2021). For context, the study as a whole: Collaborator samples came from the United States, Italy and Spain and covered acute and convalescent phases of COVID-19. The samples were drawn from two sources: the first 160 participants of the ongoing ImmuneRACE study, and approximately 1,300 subjects contributed by 6 global collaborators. Where available, HLA class I and class II types were obtained from metadata supplied by the sample provider rather than from assay-based typing. Nearly every sample came with metadata listing a de-identified subject ID, COVID-19 status, age in years and sex. The repertoires were released in a freely available public database intended as a resource for research on the immune response to SARS-CoV-2. Deeply sampled blood TCRbeta repertoires from subjects exposed to, actively infected with, or recovered from COVID-19 were included in the dataset. The material from the prospective study consisted of cDNA or gDNA derived from T cells, B-cell-depleted T cells, or PBMCs. Summary of the overall study and its limitations: The quantity of clinical and demographic metadata differed by source and by participant and was supplied without curation.

V and J are trimmed by 3 bases and 5 bases, and the gene matches miss 9 bases of the junction. Sequences KGHSH (CDR1) and LQKENI (CDR2) are obtained from the germline V gene. The CDR3 holds 16 amino acids from the cysteine to the phenylalanine. The CDR3 DNA has 48 bases and is translated from base 1. TCRbeta CDR3 regions were amplified from genomic DNA by means of the immunoSEQ Assay, a bias-controlled multiplex PCR. The authors' pipeline ran thus. Within the assay, amplification of reference gene primers was used to estimate how many nucleated cells each sample contained. To quantify the absolute abundance of each unique TCRbeta CDR3 rearrangement, sequence reads were collapsed and filtered. For each sample, productive Simpson clonality was calculated as the square root of Simpson's diversity index across productive rearrangements. TCRdb obtained this table from immuneACCESS and retained in-frame rearrangements with V and J assigned. These tables miss some clones; where compared with another copy, unresolved V genes account for less than half of the shortfall, and the remainder is unexplained. Clone size and the V and J calls come from that table; the DNA yielded D and trimming. This sample lists about 320,000 clones; around 86% were detected once. The ten largest clones add up to 4% to 6% of the sample.

As for this clone: Its antigen has not been determined. Base quality data are lacking; no much larger clone is found one base away.

Participants in the prospective study were enrolled through a virtual design, were aged about 18 to 100 years, and lived in 20 to 30 United States geographic areas. Cohort assignment in the prospective study relied on participant-reported clinical history from a screening survey and a study questionnaire. For ImmuneRACE Cohort 3, a participant was defined as recovered based on two consecutive negative NP/OP PCR tests, clearance by a healthcare professional, or resolution of symptoms. In the prospective study, mobile phlebotomists collected whole blood, serum and a nasopharyngeal or oropharyngeal swab from each participant. Prospective study participants could optionally give additional blood draws and questionnaires over an approximately two-month period. Before DNA extraction, prospective study blood samples were shipped either frozen or at room temperature.

The chain is made from TRBV18 and TRBJ2-2; 7 junctional bases match TRBD2. The sequence was collected from a man aged 60 to 69 who had recovered from COVID-19. The sequenced sample consisted of PBMCs or T cells enriched from blood (not recorded which). The nucleotide sequence is given as TGTGCCAGCTCACCGTGGCTAGCGGAGGGAACCGGGGAGCTGTTTTTT. Its amino acids are CASSPWLAEGTGELFF.